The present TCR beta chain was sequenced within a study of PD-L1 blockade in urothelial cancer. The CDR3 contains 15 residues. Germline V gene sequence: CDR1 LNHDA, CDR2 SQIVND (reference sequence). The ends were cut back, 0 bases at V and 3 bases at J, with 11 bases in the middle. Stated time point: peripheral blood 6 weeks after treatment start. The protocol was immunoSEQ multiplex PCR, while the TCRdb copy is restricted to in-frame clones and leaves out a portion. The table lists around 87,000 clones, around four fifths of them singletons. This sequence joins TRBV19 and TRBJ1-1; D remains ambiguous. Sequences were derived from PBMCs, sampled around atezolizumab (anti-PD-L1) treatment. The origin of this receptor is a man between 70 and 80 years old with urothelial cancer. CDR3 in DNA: TGTGCCAGTAGTATAGATCTCACCCGGGACACTGAAGCTTTCTTT. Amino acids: CASSIDLTRDTEAFF.